The sequence of this T cell receptor (beta chain) was determined in a study of blood T cell repertoires in COVID-19 (dated by TCRdb to 2018 to 2021). Looking at the study overall: Collaborator samples came from the United States, Italy and Spain and covered acute and convalescent phases of COVID-19. A de-identified subject ID, COVID-19 status, age in years and sex were almost always included in the sample metadata. The material from the prospective study consisted of cDNA or gDNA derived from T cells, B-cell-depleted T cells, or PBMCs. Where available, HLA class I and class II types were taken from metadata supplied by the sample provider and were not determined by assay-based typing. Samples were obtained from the ongoing ImmuneRACE study (first 160 participants) and from about 1,300 subjects provided by 6 global collaborators. Deeply sampled blood TCRbeta repertoires from subjects exposed to, actively infected with, or recovered from COVID-19 were included in the dataset. The repertoires were released in a freely available public database meant as a resource for research on the immune response to SARS-CoV-2. Study-level results and caveats: The amount of clinical and demographic metadata varied by source and participant and was provided uncurated.

The immunoSEQ Assay, a bias-controlled multiplex PCR, was used to amplify TCRbeta CDR3 regions from genomic DNA. As for how the authors treated the data: The number of nucleated cells in each sample was estimated from the amplification of reference gene primers within the assay. To quantify the absolute abundance of each unique TCRbeta CDR3 rearrangement, sequence reads were collapsed and filtered. Productive Simpson clonality was computed per sample as the square root of Simpson's diversity index over productive rearrangements. TCRdb re-hosts the immuneACCESS table, in-frame sequences only. Its copies lack some clones; in the studies checked, an unresolved V gene accounts for under half of them, and the cause for the rest is not known. V, J and clone size reflect that table, while D and trimming were determined from the DNA. The sample table shows approximately 300,000 clones, and around 89% are seen once. The top ten constitute about 4.2% of the sample.

Of note for this clone: What antigen it recognizes has not been identified. Nothing much larger sits one base from this clone, and base qualities are not available.

Whole blood was collected in K2EDTA tubes by collaborating institutions according to the institutions' own protocols. For TCRbeta analysis, collaborator samples were shipped as frozen whole blood, as isolated PBMCs, or as DNA extracted from either sample type. The junction shows trimming of 6 bases on V and 3 bases on J, and the gene matches do not reach 1 base of it. CDR1 LGHNA and CDR2 YNFKEQ are derived from the germline V gene. Measured from the cysteine to the phenylalanine, the CDR3 is 12 residues long. Of the read, only the CDR3 DNA is kept; its 36 bases are in frame from base 1. The sample was peripheral blood. The TCR comes from a man aged 35-49 years with acute or convalescent COVID-19. Here the chain combines TRBV4-2 and TRBJ2-7; 8 middle bases align to TRBD1. The nucleotide sequence reads TGTGCCAGCAGTGACAGGGGCTACGAGCAGTACTTC. Its protein reads: CASSDRGYEQYF.